This TCR beta chain was retrieved from a study of T cells in Graves' hyperthyroidism and ophthalmopathy. Study as a whole: The blood sample was taken at first diagnosis, before treatment began. Study-level points and caveats: By a 13 V-J model, ophthalmopathy was set apart from stable hyperthyroidism.

What was amplified from RNA transcripts were TCR beta CDR3 regions. HTBI primers were the set used in a first-round RT-PCR of the TCR CDR3. TCRdb passed the multiplex PCR reads through MiXCR, listing each CDR3 protein once. The data contain around 300,000 distinct CDR3 sequences, about 14% of them singletons. Looked up from germline, CDR1 is LGHDT and CDR2 is YNNKEL (reference sequence). The CDR3 covers 14 residues. Trimming took off 4 bases at V and 4 bases at J, with 12 bases between the two ends. As concerns this clonotype: Antigen: not known.

Thyroid ultrasound, orbital computed tomography, clinical symptoms, and serum thyroxine and TRAb underpinned diagnoses. This chain connects TRBV3-1 to TRBJ2-3, with a possible D match to TRBD2 (6 bases). The receptor was isolated from a woman in her twenties or thirties with Graves' hyperthyroidism that later progressed to Graves' ophthalmopathy. The specimen was blood. The CDR3 DNA reads TGTGCCAGCAGCCCCTCTAGCGTCCCAGATACGCAGTATTTT. This codes for CASSPSSVPDTQYF.